The rows below give T cell receptor beta chains drawn from one sample of a study of naive and memory T cell subsets. MiXCR, applied by TCRdb to the UMI-ligation and nested PCR reads, yields one record per CDR3 protein. The sample lists roughly 98,000 distinct CDR3 sequences; approximately 6.5% were seen once. The sequenced material came from central memory CD4+ T cells from blood. Source of these receptors: a human donor in good health. Each CDR3 is given with its conserved first and last residue. A D gene is named only where the DNA matches it firmly. The listing skips clone size in some rows; elsewhere it reads once, few, many or a size class.

clone_size: many
d_call: TRBD1
v_call: TRBV14
j_call: TRBJ1-5
cdr3_nt: TGTGCCAGCAGCCAAGAATTGGGACAGCCCTATAGCAATCAGCCCCAGCATTTT
cdr3_aa: CASSQELGQPYSNQPQHF

clone_size: many
d_call: NA
v_call: TRBV7-9
j_call: TRBJ1-1
cdr3_nt: TGTGCCAGCAGCTTAGCAGGGGTTGTCGCTTTCTTT
cdr3_aa: CASSLAGVVAFF

clone_size: NA
d_call: TRBD1
v_call: TRBV6-1
j_call: TRBJ1-4
cdr3_nt: TGTGCCAGCAGCCTAGTCCCGGGACAGGGCCCAAATGAAAAACTGTTTTTT
cdr3_aa: CASSLVPGQGPNEKLFF

clone_size: NA
d_call: TRBD2
v_call: TRBV7-2
j_call: TRBJ2-2
cdr3_nt: TGTGCCAGCAGCATTAGCGGGGGGGCCCCCACCGGGGAGCTGTTTTTT
cdr3_aa: CASSISGGAPTGELFF

clone_size: NA
d_call: NA
v_call: TRBV3-1
j_call: TRBJ2-7
cdr3_nt: TGTGCCAGCAGCCAAGGGCGAGGACACCTCGGGGAGCAGTACTTC
cdr3_aa: CASSQGRGHLGEQYF

clone_size: NA
d_call: NA
v_call: TRBV6-6
j_call: TRBJ1-3
cdr3_nt: TGTGCCAGCAGTTACAGGGGGACTGGAAACACCATATATTTT
cdr3_aa: CASSYRGTGNTIYF

clone_size: NA
d_call: TRBD1
v_call: TRBV23-1
j_call: TRBJ2-3
cdr3_nt: TGCGCCAGCAGGGACAGGGGTATCGGCACAGATACGCAGTATTTT
cdr3_aa: CASRDRGIGTDTQYF

clone_size: NA
d_call: TRBD2
v_call: TRBV29-1
j_call: TRBJ2-3
cdr3_nt: TGCAGCGTTTCGGGACTAGCGGGAATCACAGATACGCAGTATTTT
cdr3_aa: CSVSGLAGITDTQYF

clone_size: many
d_call: NA
v_call: TRBV29-1
j_call: TRBJ1-5
cdr3_nt: TGCAGCGTTGTATACGGGAATCAGCCCCAGCATTTT
cdr3_aa: CSVVYGNQPQHF

clone_size: few
d_call: NA
v_call: TRBV29-1
j_call: TRBJ1-4
cdr3_nt: TGCAGCGTTTCAGGGATATCGAATGAAAAACTGTTTTTT
cdr3_aa: CSVSGISNEKLFF

clone_size: NA
d_call: NA
v_call: TRBV7-2
j_call: TRBJ1-1
cdr3_nt: TGTGCCAGCAGTTTTGAGATGAACACTGAAGCTTTCTTT
cdr3_aa: CASSFEMNTEAFF

clone_size: many
d_call: TRBD1
v_call: TRBV20-1
j_call: TRBJ1-2
cdr3_nt: TGCAGTGCTGACGAGGGACAGGGAGGAGGCTATGGCTACACCTTC
cdr3_aa: CSADEGQGGGYGYTF

clone_size: NA
d_call: NA
v_call: TRBV12-3/TRBV12-4
j_call: TRBJ2-7
cdr3_nt: TGTGCCAGCAGTTCTATCACCACCACCTTGGACCTTTACGAGCAGTACTTC
cdr3_aa: CASSSITTTLDLYEQYF

clone_size: many
d_call: NA
v_call: TRBV7-2
j_call: TRBJ2-5
cdr3_nt: TGTGCCAGCACCGGCATCCAAGAGACCCAGTACTTC
cdr3_aa: CASTGIQETQYF

clone_size: NA
d_call: NA
v_call: TRBV20-1
j_call: TRBJ2-5
cdr3_nt: TGCAGTGCTAGAGATGGTCGACAGAGTGCGCAAGAGACCCAGTACTTC
cdr3_aa: CSARDGRQSAQETQYF

clone_size: few
d_call: NA
v_call: TRBV15
j_call: TRBJ2-2
cdr3_nt: TGTGCCACCAGCAGATGGGTTAAGGACACCGGGGAGCTGTTTTTT
cdr3_aa: CATSRWVKDTGELFF

clone_size: NA
d_call: TRBD2
v_call: TRBV24-1
j_call: TRBJ2-1
cdr3_nt: TGTGCCACCAGTGATGCCGGGACTAGGGGCTCCTACAATGAGCAGTTCTTC
cdr3_aa: CATSDAGTRGSYNEQFF

clone_size: many
d_call: NA
v_call: TRBV11-2
j_call: TRBJ2-1
cdr3_nt: TGTGCCAGCAGCTCAGCGTGGGCCCAAGTAGACAATGAGCAGTTCTTC
cdr3_aa: CASSSAWAQVDNEQFF

clone_size: NA
d_call: NA
v_call: TRBV20-1
j_call: TRBJ2-2
cdr3_nt: TGCAGTGCAAACAGACCCCAGAACACCGGGGAGCTGTTTTTT
cdr3_aa: CSANRPQNTGELFF

clone_size: few
d_call: NA
v_call: TRBV14
j_call: TRBJ1-4
cdr3_nt: TGTGCCAGCAGCCAAGACCCTGAAAAACTGTTTTTT
cdr3_aa: CASSQDPEKLFF

clone_size: NA
d_call: TRBD2
v_call: TRBV6-5
j_call: TRBJ2-1
cdr3_nt: TGTGCCAGTAAAACCGGACTAGCGGCCAATGAGCAGTTCTTC
cdr3_aa: CASKTGLAANEQFF

clone_size: many
d_call: TRBD1
v_call: TRBV6-6
j_call: TRBJ1-1
cdr3_nt: TGTGCCAGCAGTTATCCAGGGGGCTACACAGGGATTCAGAACACTGAAGCTTTCTTT
cdr3_aa: CASSYPGGYTGIQNTEAFF

clone_size: many
d_call: NA
v_call: TRBV7-2
j_call: TRBJ2-5
cdr3_nt: TGTGCCAGCAGTTATAACCCGGGACTGCACCTGGAGACCCAGTACTTC
cdr3_aa: CASSYNPGLHLETQYF

clone_size: NA
d_call: NA
v_call: TRBV6-4
j_call: TRBJ2-1
cdr3_nt: TGTGTCAGCCTAACTAGCCCGGCACCGTTCTTC
cdr3_aa: CVSLTSPAPFF

clone_size: NA
d_call: TRBD2
v_call: TRBV27
j_call: TRBJ2-1
cdr3_nt: TGTGCCAGCAGTAAATCACCGGGACTAGCGGTTCCGTCCTACAATGAGCAGTTCTTC
cdr3_aa: CASSKSPGLAVPSYNEQFF

clone_size: many
d_call: NA
v_call: TRBV7-8
j_call: TRBJ1-5
cdr3_nt: TGTGCCAGCAGCTTAGACGTTCAGCCCCAGCATTTT
cdr3_aa: CASSLDVQPQHF

clone_size: few
d_call: TRBD1
v_call: TRBV3-1
j_call: TRBJ2-1
cdr3_nt: TGTGCCAGCAGCGGCCGGGACAGATCCTACAATGAGCAGTTCTTC
cdr3_aa: CASSGRDRSYNEQFF

clone_size: many
d_call: TRBD2
v_call: TRBV20-1
j_call: TRBJ2-7
cdr3_nt: TGCAGTGCTAGAGATCCCCGGCTAGCGGGGAACGAGCAGTACTTC
cdr3_aa: CSARDPRLAGNEQYF

clone_size: NA
d_call: NA
v_call: TRBV6-1
j_call: TRBJ2-4
cdr3_nt: TGTGCCAGCACTGAGGGGGGGGCGAAAGGAGACATTCAGTACTTC
cdr3_aa: CASTEGGAKGDIQYF

clone_size: few
d_call: NA
v_call: TRBV2
j_call: TRBJ2-1
cdr3_nt: TGTGCCAGCAAATCGGGGAACTACAATGAGCAGTTCTTC
cdr3_aa: CASKSGNYNEQFF

clone_size: few
d_call: NA
v_call: TRBV5-1
j_call: TRBJ1-1
cdr3_nt: TGCGCCAGCAGCTTGTTAGTGGAGCGGAACACTGAAGCTTTCTTT
cdr3_aa: CASSLLVERNTEAFF

clone_size: NA
d_call: TRBD1
v_call: TRBV10-3
j_call: TRBJ1-1
cdr3_nt: TGTGCCATCAGAGAAGCGGCAGGGGGGTATGGCACTGAAGCTTTCTTT
cdr3_aa: CAIREAAGGYGTEAFF

clone_size: many
d_call: NA
v_call: TRBV28
j_call: TRBJ1-3
cdr3_nt: TGTGCCAGCAGAGAAGGAGGGAGCTCTGGAAACACCATATATTTT
cdr3_aa: CASREGGSSGNTIYF

clone_size: NA
d_call: NA
v_call: TRBV10-3
j_call: TRBJ2-3
cdr3_nt: TGTGCCATCAGTGATAATGGCGGGAGCACAGATACGCAGTATTTT
cdr3_aa: CAISDNGGSTDTQYF

clone_size: many
d_call: NA
v_call: TRBV9
j_call: TRBJ1-5
cdr3_nt: TGTGCCAGCAGCGAGGGGATAGGGCTTCCCAATCAGCCCCAGCATTTT
cdr3_aa: CASSEGIGLPNQPQHF

clone_size: NA
d_call: NA
v_call: TRBV2
j_call: TRBJ2-1
cdr3_nt: TGTGCCAGCAGTGTGTGGAGCTACAATGAGCAGTTCTTC
cdr3_aa: CASSVWSYNEQFF

clone_size: many
d_call: NA
v_call: TRBV13
j_call: TRBJ1-1
cdr3_nt: TGTGCCAGCAGCTCCGACCGACAGGTGAAGGCTTTCTTT
cdr3_aa: CASSSDRQVKAFF

clone_size: many
d_call: NA
v_call: TRBV12-3/TRBV12-4
j_call: TRBJ1-5
cdr3_nt: TGTGCCAGCAGTCCCTCGATATGGCCCCAGCATTTT
cdr3_aa: CASSPSIWPQHF

clone_size: few
d_call: TRBD1
v_call: TRBV5-6
j_call: TRBJ2-1
cdr3_nt: TGTGCCAGCAGGGGGACAGGGGAGCAGTTCTTC
cdr3_aa: CASRGTGEQFF

clone_size: few
d_call: NA
v_call: TRBV2
j_call: TRBJ2-5
cdr3_nt: TGTGCCAGCAGTGAATTTGTAGTCAGCAGGGAGACCCAGTACTTC
cdr3_aa: CASSEFVVSRETQYF

clone_size: many
d_call: NA
v_call: TRBV7-2
j_call: TRBJ2-5
cdr3_nt: TGTGCCAGCAGCTTAGGGCAGGGGGGAATCCAAGAGACCCAGTACTTC
cdr3_aa: CASSLGQGGIQETQYF

clone_size: many
d_call: NA
v_call: TRBV30
j_call: TRBJ1-4
cdr3_nt: TGTGCCTGGAACCGCCCCGGCGCGAGGGAAAAACTGTTTTTT
cdr3_aa: CAWNRPGAREKLFF

clone_size: NA
d_call: TRBD1
v_call: TRBV4-2
j_call: TRBJ2-7
cdr3_nt: TGTGCCAGCAGCCACCGGGACAGGGTTTTCGACGAGCAGTACTTC
cdr3_aa: CASSHRDRVFDEQYF

clone_size: NA
d_call: NA
v_call: TRBV7-2
j_call: TRBJ1-1
cdr3_nt: TGTGCCAGCAGCCTGGACGGTGGAATGAACACTGAAGCTTTCTTT
cdr3_aa: CASSLDGGMNTEAFF

clone_size: many
d_call: NA
v_call: TRBV20-1
j_call: TRBJ1-4
cdr3_nt: TGCAGTGCTAGAGATCCGGGACGGAATGAAAAACTGTTTTTT
cdr3_aa: CSARDPGRNEKLFF

clone_size: many
d_call: NA
v_call: TRBV9
j_call: TRBJ2-3
cdr3_nt: TGTGCCAGCAGCGCGAGGTCGGGCGGGGCCTACACAGATACGCAGTATTTT
cdr3_aa: CASSARSGGAYTDTQYF

clone_size: NA
d_call: NA
v_call: TRBV7-2
j_call: TRBJ2-7
cdr3_nt: TGTGCCAGCAGCCCCGACGGGGTATTCTACGAGCAGTACTTC
cdr3_aa: CASSPDGVFYEQYF

clone_size: many
d_call: NA
v_call: TRBV12-3/TRBV12-4
j_call: TRBJ1-4
cdr3_nt: TGTGCCAGCAGTTTTTTTGGCGAAAAACTGTTTTTT
cdr3_aa: CASSFFGEKLFF

clone_size: many
d_call: TRBD2
v_call: TRBV4-3
j_call: TRBJ2-1
cdr3_nt: TGCGCCAGCAGCCACCGGGACTACAACAACTACAATGAGCAGTTCTTC
cdr3_aa: CASSHRDYNNYNEQFF

clone_size: many
d_call: TRBD1
v_call: TRBV19
j_call: TRBJ1-2
cdr3_nt: TGTGCCAGTAGCGGGGACAGCTCAGCTAACTATGGCTACACCTTC
cdr3_aa: CASSGDSSANYGYTF

clone_size: many
d_call: NA
v_call: TRBV29-1
j_call: TRBJ1-1
cdr3_nt: TGCAGCGTCGCCGCCCCCGGGGGGGCGCTGACTGAAGCTTTCTTT
cdr3_aa: CSVAAPGGALTEAFF

clone_size: few
d_call: TRBD1
v_call: TRBV5-5
j_call: TRBJ2-1
cdr3_nt: TGTGCCAGCAGCTTAGTGTGGTTGGACAGGGGGAGCTCCTACAATGAGCAGTTCTTC
cdr3_aa: CASSLVWLDRGSSYNEQFF

clone_size: few
d_call: NA
v_call: TRBV7-9
j_call: TRBJ2-7
cdr3_nt: TGTGCCAGCAGCCTATACAGGGCGGGGAGCTCCTACGAGCAGTACTTC
cdr3_aa: CASSLYRAGSSYEQYF

clone_size: few
d_call: NA
v_call: TRBV28
j_call: TRBJ2-7
cdr3_nt: TGTGCCAGCAGTTTAGTTTACGAGCAGTACTTC
cdr3_aa: CASSLVYEQYF

clone_size: many
d_call: NA
v_call: TRBV5-1
j_call: TRBJ2-1
cdr3_nt: TGCGCCAGCAGCTTGGGGGAAACTTTCAATGAGCAGTTCTTC
cdr3_aa: CASSLGETFNEQFF

clone_size: few
d_call: NA
v_call: TRBV9
j_call: TRBJ2-3
cdr3_nt: TGTGCCAGCAGCGTCGGGACGGTAAAAAGCACAGATACGCAGTATTTT
cdr3_aa: CASSVGTVKSTDTQYF